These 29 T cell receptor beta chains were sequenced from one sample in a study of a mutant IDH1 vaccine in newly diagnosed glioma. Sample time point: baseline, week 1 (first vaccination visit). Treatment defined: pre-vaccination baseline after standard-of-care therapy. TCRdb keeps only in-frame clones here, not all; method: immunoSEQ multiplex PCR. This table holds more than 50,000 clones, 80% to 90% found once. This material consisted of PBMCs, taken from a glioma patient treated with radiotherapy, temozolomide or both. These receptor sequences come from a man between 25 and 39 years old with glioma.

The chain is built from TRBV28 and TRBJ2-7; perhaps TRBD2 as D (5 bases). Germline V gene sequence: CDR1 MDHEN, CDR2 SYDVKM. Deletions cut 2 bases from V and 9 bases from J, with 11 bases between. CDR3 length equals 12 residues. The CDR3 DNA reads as TGTGCCAGCAGTTTAATATCGGGGAGGCAGTACTTC. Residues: CASSLISGRQYF.

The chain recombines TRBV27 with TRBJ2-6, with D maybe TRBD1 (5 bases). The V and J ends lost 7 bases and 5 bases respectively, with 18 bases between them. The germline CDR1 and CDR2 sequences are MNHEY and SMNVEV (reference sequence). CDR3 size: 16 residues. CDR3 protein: CASKQVESKRANVLTF. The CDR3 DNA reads TGTGCCAGCAAACAGGTGGAGTCAAAAAGGGCCAACGTCCTGACTTTC.

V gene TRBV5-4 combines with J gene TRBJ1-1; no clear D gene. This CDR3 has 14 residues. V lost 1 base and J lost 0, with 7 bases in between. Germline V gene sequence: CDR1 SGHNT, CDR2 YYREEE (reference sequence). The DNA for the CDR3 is TGTGCCAGCAGCTTGAAACCGATGAACACTGAAGCTTTCTTT. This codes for CASSLKPMNTEAFF.

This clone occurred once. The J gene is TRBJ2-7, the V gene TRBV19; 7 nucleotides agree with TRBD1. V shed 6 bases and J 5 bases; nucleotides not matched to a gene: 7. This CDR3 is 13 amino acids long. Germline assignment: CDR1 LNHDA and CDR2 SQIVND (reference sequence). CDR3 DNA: TGTGCCAGTAGACCGACAGGGCCCGACGAGCAGTACTTC. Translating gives CASRPTGPDEQYF.

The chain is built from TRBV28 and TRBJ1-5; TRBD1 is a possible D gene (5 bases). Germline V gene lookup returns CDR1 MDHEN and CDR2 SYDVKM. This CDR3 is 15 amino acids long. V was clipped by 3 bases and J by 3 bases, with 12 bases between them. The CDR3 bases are TGTGCCAGCAGTTTTCTGCAGGGAAACAATCAGCCCCAGCATTTT. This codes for CASSFLQGNNQPQHF.

CDR3 loop: CASRPQGAREAFF. CDR3 in DNA: TGTGCCAGTAGACCCCAGGGGGCTCGCGAAGCTTTCTTT. This chain joins TRBV11-2 and TRBJ1-1, with 8 positions matching TRBD1. After removal of 9 bases from V and 8 bases from J, the junction contained 11 bases not matched to a gene. Germline-derived CDR1 and CDR2 are SGHAT and FQNNGV. The CDR3 sequence is 13 residues long.

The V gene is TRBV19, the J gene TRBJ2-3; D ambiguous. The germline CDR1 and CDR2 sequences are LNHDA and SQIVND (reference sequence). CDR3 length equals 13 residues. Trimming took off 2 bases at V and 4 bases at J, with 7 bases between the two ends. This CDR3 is CASSIRYPDTQYF. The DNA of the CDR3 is TGTGCCAGTAGTATAAGGTATCCAGATACGCAGTATTTT.

CDR3 nucleotide sequence: TGTGCCAGCAGCTTAGGTGAAGCCCTCCACTTT. Translated: CASSLGEALHF. The chain couples TRBV7-9 to TRBJ1-6, with D hard to call. The V end was cut by 1 base, the J end by 14 bases, with 6 bases between. Germline V gene sequence: CDR1 SEHNR, CDR2 FQNEAQ (reference sequence). CDR3 length: 11 amino acids.

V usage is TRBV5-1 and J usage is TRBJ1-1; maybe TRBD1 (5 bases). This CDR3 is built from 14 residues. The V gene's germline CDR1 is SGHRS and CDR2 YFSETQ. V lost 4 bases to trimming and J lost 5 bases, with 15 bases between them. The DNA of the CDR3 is TGCGCCAGCAGCCCTACACAGGTAGAGACTGAAGCTTTCTTT. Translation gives CASSPTQVETEAFF.

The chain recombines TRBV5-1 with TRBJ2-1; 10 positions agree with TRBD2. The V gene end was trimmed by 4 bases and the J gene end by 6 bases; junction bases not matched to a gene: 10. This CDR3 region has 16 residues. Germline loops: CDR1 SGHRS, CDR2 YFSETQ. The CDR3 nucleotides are TGCGCCAGCAGCCCTATAGCGGGGGGCCCGGCCAATGAGCAGTTCTTC. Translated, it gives CASSPIAGGPANEQFF.

The CDR3 is CATSRDSDTYYGYTF. The CDR3 DNA sequence: TGTGCCACCAGCAGAGATAGTGACACCTACTATGGCTACACCTTC. The V gene is TRBV15, the J gene TRBJ1-2, with no clear D. The CDR3 totals 15 residues. Trimming removed 0 bases from V and 3 bases from J, with 11 bases in between. CDR1 and CDR2 (germline): LNHNV, YYDKDF (reference sequence).

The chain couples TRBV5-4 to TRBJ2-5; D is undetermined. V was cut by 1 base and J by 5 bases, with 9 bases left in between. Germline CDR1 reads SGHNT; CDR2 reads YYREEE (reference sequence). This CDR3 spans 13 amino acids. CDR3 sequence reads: CASSLNGLETQYF. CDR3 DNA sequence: TGTGCCAGCAGCTTGAACGGGCTCGAGACCCAGTACTTC.

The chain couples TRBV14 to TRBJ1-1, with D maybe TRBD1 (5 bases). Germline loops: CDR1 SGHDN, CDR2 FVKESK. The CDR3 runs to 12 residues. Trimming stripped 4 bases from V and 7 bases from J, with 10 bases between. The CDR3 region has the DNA TGTGCCAGCAGCCGGGGCACGGTTGAAGCTTTCTTT. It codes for CASSRGTVEAFF.

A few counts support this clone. CDR3 sequence: CSVTPTGGSLNYNEQFF. The CDR3 bases are TGCAGCGTGACTCCAACCGGGGGGTCCTTAAACTACAATGAGCAGTTCTTC. The chain links TRBV29-1 to TRBJ2-1; TRBD2 agrees at 7 bases. Looked up from germline, CDR1 is SQVTM and CDR2 is ANQGSEA. CDR3 length: 17 amino acids. V dropped 6 bases and J dropped 3; count of bases not matched to a gene: 17.

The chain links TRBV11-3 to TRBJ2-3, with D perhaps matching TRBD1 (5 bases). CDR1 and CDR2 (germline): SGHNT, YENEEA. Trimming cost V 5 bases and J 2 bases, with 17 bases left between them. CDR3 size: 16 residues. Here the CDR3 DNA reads TGTGCCAGCAGCCCCGGATGGGGCGCCCACACAGATACGCAGTATTTT. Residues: CASSPGWGAHTDTQYF.

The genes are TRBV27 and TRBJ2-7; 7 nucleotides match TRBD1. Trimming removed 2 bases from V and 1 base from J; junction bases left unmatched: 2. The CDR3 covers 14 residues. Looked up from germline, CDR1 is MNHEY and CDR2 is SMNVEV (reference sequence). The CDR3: CASSLHRGSYEQYF. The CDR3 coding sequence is TGTGCCAGCAGTTTACACAGGGGTTCCTACGAGCAGTACTTC.

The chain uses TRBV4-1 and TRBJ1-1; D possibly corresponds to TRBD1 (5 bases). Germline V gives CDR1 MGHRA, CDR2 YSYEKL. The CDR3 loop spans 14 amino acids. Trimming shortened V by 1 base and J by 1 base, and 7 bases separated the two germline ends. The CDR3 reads CASSQADRNTEAFF. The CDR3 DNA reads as TGCGCCAGCAGCCAAGCTGACAGGAACACTGAAGCTTTCTTT.

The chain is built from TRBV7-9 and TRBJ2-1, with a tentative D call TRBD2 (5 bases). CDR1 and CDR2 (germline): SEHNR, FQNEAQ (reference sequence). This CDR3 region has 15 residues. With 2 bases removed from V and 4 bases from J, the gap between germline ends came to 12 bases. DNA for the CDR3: TGTGCCAGCAGCTTACCGGGATCAAAATACAATGAGCAGTTCTTC. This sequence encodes CASSLPGSKYNEQFF.

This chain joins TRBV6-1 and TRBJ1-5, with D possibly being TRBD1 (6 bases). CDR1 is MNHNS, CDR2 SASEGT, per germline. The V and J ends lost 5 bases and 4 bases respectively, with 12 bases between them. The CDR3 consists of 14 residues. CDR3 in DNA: TGTGCCAGCAGTACAGGGAGCGTTAATCAGCCCCAGCATTTT. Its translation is CASSTGSVNQPQHF.

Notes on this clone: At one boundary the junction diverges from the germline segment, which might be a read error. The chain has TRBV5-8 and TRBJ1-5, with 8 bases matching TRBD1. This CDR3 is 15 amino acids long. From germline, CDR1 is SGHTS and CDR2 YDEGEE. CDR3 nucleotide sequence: TGTGCCAGCAGTTTAGCGGGACAGGAGAATCAGGCCCAGCATTTT. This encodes CASSLAGQENQAQHF.

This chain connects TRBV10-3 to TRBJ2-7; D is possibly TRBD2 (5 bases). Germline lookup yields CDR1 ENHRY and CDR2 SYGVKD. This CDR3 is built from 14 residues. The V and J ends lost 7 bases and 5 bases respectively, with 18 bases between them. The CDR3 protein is CAIMAGSSMNEQYF. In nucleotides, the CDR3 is TGTGCCATCATGGCGGGCTCTTCGATGAACGAGCAGTACTTC.

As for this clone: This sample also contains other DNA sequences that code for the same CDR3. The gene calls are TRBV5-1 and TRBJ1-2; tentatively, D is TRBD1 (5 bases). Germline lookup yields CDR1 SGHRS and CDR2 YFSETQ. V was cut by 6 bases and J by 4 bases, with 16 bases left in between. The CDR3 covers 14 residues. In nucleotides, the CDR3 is TGCGCCAGCACCCCAAGCCCGGGGCTCTATGGCTACACCTTC. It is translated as CASTPSPGLYGYTF.

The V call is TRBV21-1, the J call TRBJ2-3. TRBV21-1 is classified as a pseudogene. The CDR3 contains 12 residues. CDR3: CAGKDGPDTQYF. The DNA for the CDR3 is TGTGCCGGGAAAGACGGCCCAGATACGCAGTATTTT.

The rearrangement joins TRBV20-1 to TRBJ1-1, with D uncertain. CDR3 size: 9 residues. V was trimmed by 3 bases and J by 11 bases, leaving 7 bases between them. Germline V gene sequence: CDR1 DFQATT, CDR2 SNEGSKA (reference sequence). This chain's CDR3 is CSARVGAFF. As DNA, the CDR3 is TGCAGTGCTAGGGTTGGGGCTTTCTTT.

The CDR3 bases are TGCGCCAGCAGTGATGGGGGGGTTGATGGCGGGGAGCTGTTTTTT. Translation gives CASSDGGVDGGELFF. The genes are TRBV10-1 and TRBJ2-2; 7 bases agree with TRBD2. The V gene's germline CDR1 is WNHNN and CDR2 SYGVQD (reference sequence). Trimming took 3 bases from V and 7 from J; bases not matched to a gene: 8. This CDR3 is 15 amino acids long.

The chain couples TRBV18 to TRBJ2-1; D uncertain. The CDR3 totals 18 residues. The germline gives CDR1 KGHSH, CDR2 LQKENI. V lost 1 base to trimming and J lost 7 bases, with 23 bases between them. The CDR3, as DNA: TGTGCCAGCTCACCACACGGGCGGTTTTGGTTAGGGTGGAATGAGCAGTTCTTC. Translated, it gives CASSPHGRFWLGWNEQFF.

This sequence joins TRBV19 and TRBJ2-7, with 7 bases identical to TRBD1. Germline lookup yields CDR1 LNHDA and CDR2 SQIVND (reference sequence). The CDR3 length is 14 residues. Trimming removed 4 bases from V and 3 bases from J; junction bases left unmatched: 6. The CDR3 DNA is TGTGCCAGTAGTAGGCCGGGACAGAACTACGAGCAGTACTTC. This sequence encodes CASSRPGQNYEQYF.

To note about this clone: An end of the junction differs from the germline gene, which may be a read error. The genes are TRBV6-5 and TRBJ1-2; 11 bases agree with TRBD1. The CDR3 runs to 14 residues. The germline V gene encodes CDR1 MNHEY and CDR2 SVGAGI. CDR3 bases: TGTGCCAGCAGTACCCCAGGGACAGGGGGAAGTCCGGCCTTC. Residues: CASSTPGTGGSPAF.

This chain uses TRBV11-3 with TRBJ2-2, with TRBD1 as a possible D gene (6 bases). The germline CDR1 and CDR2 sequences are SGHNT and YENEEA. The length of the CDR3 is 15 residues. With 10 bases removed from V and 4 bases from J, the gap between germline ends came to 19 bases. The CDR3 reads CATPGPGRGTGELFF. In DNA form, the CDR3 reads TGTGCCACCCCGGGGCCCGGCAGGGGCACCGGGGAGCTGTTTTTT.